The clone carrying this T cell receptor (beta chain) was seen a handful of times. This record belongs to a study of T cells in Graves' hyperthyroidism and ophthalmopathy. Per the germline V gene, CDR1 is DFQATT and CDR2 is SNEGSKA (reference sequence). This CDR3 is 13 amino acids long. Trimming took off 3 bases at V and 3 bases at J, with 9 bases between the two ends. RNA transcripts yielded amplified TCR beta CDR3 regions. The HTBI set primed first-round TCR CDR3 RT-PCR. One entry per CDR3 protein results from TCRdb running MiXCR on the multiplex PCR reads. Of a few hundred thousand distinct CDR3 sequences listed, around a sixth are singletons. Investigators excluded patients with uncontrolled infection, other autoimmune disease, pregnancy or lactation.

The chain is built from TRBV20-1 and TRBJ1-5; D gene unclear. Sequencing was done on a sample of blood. The TCR comes from a young woman with Graves' hyperthyroidism. The DNA of the CDR3 is TGCAGTGCTAGTGAGCCCCCCAATCAGCCCCAGCATTTT. This translates into CSASEPPNQPQHF.